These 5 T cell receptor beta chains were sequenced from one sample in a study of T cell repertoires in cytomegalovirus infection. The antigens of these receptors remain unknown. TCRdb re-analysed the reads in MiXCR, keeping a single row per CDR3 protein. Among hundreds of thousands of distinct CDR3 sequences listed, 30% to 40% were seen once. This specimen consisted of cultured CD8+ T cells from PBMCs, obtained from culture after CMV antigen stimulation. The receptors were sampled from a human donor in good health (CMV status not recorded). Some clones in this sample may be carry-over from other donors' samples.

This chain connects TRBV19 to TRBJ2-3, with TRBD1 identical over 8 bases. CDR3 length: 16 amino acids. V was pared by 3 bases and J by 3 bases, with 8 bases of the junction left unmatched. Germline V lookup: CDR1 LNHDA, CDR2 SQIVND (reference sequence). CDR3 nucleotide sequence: TGTGCCAGTAGTATTTTAGGGGACAGGAGGACAGATACGCAGTATTTT. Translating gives CASSILGDRRTDTQYF.

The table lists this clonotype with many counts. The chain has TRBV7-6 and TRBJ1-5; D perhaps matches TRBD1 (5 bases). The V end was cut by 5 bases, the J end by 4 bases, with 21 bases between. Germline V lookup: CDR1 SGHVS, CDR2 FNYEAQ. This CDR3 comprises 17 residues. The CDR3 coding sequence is TGTGCCAGCAGCCCCATCCCACAGGTGGCCCCTAATCAGCCCCAGCATTTT. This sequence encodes CASSPIPQVAPNQPQHF.

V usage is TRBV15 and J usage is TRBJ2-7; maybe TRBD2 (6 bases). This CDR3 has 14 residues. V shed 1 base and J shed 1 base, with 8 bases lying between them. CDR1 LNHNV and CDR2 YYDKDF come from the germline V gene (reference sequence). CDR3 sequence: CATSRGGESYEQYF. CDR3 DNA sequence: TGTGCCACCAGCAGAGGCGGGGAGTCCTACGAGCAGTACTTC.

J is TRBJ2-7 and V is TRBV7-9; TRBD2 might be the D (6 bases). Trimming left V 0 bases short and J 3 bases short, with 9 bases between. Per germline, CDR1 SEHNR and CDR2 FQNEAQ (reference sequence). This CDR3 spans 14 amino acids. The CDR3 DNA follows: TGTGCCAGCAGCTTAGCAGGGAGGATCTACGAGCAGTACTTC. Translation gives CASSLAGRIYEQYF.

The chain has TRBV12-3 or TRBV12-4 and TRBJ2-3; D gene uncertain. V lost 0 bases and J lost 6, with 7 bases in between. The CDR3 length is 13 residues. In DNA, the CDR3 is TGTGCCAGCAGTTTAGCGCTAAGGGATACGCAGTATTTT. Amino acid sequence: CASSLALRDTQYF.